The clone carrying this T cell receptor beta chain was seen a handful of times. The antigen remains unidentified. The CDR3 is cut off 3 residues early in the read; its end comes from the germline J gene. This record belongs to a study of T cell clonality in common variable immunodeficiency. Generated by immunoSEQ multiplex PCR, the TCRdb table keeps only in-frame clones and is missing some. The sample has about 23,000 clones, none seen only once. Study-wide results and limits: Fewer deletions and N-nucleotide insertions were reportedly seen in common variable immunodeficiency TCR beta sequences. T cell subpopulation sequencing would be needed to explain CVID clonality.

The CDR3 length is 15 residues. V gave up 5 bases and J gave up 1 base; unmatched junction bases: 7. Germline loops: CDR1 SGHTA, CDR2 FQGNSA. The gene calls are TRBV7-2 and TRBJ1-1, with 7 positions matching TRBD1. The receptor was derived from a human donor with common variable immunodeficiency. Sequenced sample: peripheral blood mononuclear cells. The chain's CDR3 is CASSPTGVWNTEAFF. The sequenced CDR3 bases are TGTGCCAGCAGCCCAACAGGGGTCTGGAACACTGAA.